Below, 25 T cell receptor beta chains from the same sample are listed, as sequenced in a study of blood T cell repertoires in COVID-19. The protocol was immunoSEQ multiplex PCR, while the TCRdb copy is restricted to in-frame clones and leaves out a portion. The data contain 250,000 or so clones, 75% to 90% of them singletons. Specimen: PBMCs or T cells enriched from blood (not recorded which). These receptors were taken from a woman aged 40 to 50 who had been exposed to COVID-19.

Remarks on this clone: The same CDR3 is also encoded by other DNA sequences in this sample. J is TRBJ2-5 and V is TRBV7-2, with TRBD1 matching over 8 bases. V shed 4 bases, J shed 5 bases, and the junction held 6 bases outside the gene matches. Germline V lookup: CDR1 SGHTA, CDR2 FQGNSA. The CDR3 is 14 amino acids. Written as DNA, the CDR3 is TGTGCCAGCAGCTCTGGGACAGGACGGGAGACCCAGTACTTC. Protein product: CASSSGTGRETQYF.

This chain uses TRBV3-1 (or the pseudogene TRBV3-2) with TRBJ2-5, with 13 bases that match TRBD2. With 4 bases clipped from V and 5 bases from J, the junction kept 4 bases outside the gene matches. The CDR3 runs 15 residues. Germline CDR1 reads LGHDT; CDR2 reads YNNKEL (reference sequence). Here the CDR3 reads CASSPRLAGGETQYF. In DNA form, the CDR3 reads TGTGCCAGCAGCCCCCGACTAGCGGGAGGTGAGACCCAGTACTTC.

This chain connects TRBV4-1 to TRBJ1-6; 7 positions agree with TRBD1. V lost 1 base, J lost 5 bases, and 5 bases stayed unmatched. The V gene's germline CDR1 is MGHRA and CDR2 YSYEKL. The CDR3 loop spans 16 amino acids. The CDR3 sequence is CASSQVGDRDNSPLHF. The CDR3 DNA is TGCGCCAGCAGCCAAGTTGGTGACAGGGATAATTCACCCCTCCACTTT.

This sequence joins TRBV2 and TRBJ1-1, with TRBD1 identical over 11 bases. The V segment lost 6 bases and the J segment 7 bases; nucleotides outside the gene matches: 10. Germline V gene data show CDR1 as SNHLY and CDR2 as FYNNEI. The CDR3 contains 15 residues. CDR3 residues: CASRVKDRGLGEAFF. The CDR3 coding sequence is TGTGCCAGCAGAGTTAAGGACAGGGGGCTAGGTGAAGCTTTCTTT.

This clone appeared a single time. The V call is TRBV28, the J call TRBJ2-7; 8 nucleotides agree with TRBD1. CDR3 length equals 14 residues. J gave up 7 bases and V 2 bases, and 7 bases lay outside the gene matches. Germline V lookup: CDR1 MDHEN, CDR2 SYDVKM. The CDR3 bases are TGTGCCAGCAGTTTAGCAGGGGGCTCTTGGGAGCAGTACGTC. This encodes CASSLAGGSWEQYV.

The V call is TRBV5-1, the J call TRBJ1-3; 9 bases map to TRBD1. CDR1 is SGHRS and CDR2 is YFSETQ in the germline V gene. V lost 2 bases, J lost 3 bases, and 15 bases stayed unmatched. The CDR3 has 19 amino acids. Here the CDR3 reads CASSFGQGSQKLDGNTIYF. In nucleotides, the CDR3 is TGCGCCAGCAGCTTTGGACAGGGGTCCCAGAAACTTGATGGAAACACCATATATTTT.

This clone was seen a handful of times. The chain carries TRBV10-3 and TRBJ2-3; tentative D call: TRBD2 (5 bases). This CDR3 comprises 13 residues. V lost 3 bases to trimming and J lost 9 bases, with 13 bases between them. Germline CDR1 ENHRY, CDR2 SYGVKD. CDR3 protein: CAISDRSGETQYF. In nucleotides, the CDR3 is TGTGCCATCAGTGACAGGTCCGGGGAAACGCAGTATTTT.

In DNA form, the CDR3 reads TGTGCCAGCAGTGAAGGACGAGGGGGCTACGAGCAGTACTTC. It translates to CASSEGRGGYEQYF. V gene TRBV2 combines with J gene TRBJ2-7; maybe TRBD1 (6 bases). Between the trimmed V and J ends, which lost 1 base and 3 bases, there was a span of 10 bases. Germline V CDR1 and CDR2: SNHLY, FYNNEI. This CDR3 region has 14 residues.

This chain joins TRBV28 and TRBJ1-2; D is possibly TRBD1 (6 bases). The CDR3 has 15 amino acids. Germline loops: CDR1 MDHEN, CDR2 SYDVKM. Trimming shortened V by 6 bases and J by 0 bases, and 14 bases separated the two germline ends. CDR3 in amino acids: CASRPRGQANYGYTF. The CDR3 DNA follows: TGTGCCAGCAGACCCAGGGGACAAGCTAACTATGGCTACACCTTC.

This sequence joins TRBV7-9 and TRBJ2-1, with D possibly TRBD2 on 5 matching bases. The length of the CDR3 is 16 residues. V was clipped by 2 bases and J by 8 bases, with 19 bases between them. Germline V gene data show CDR1 as SEHNR and CDR2 as FQNEAQ (reference sequence). CDR3 loop: CASSLMVRLTGDEQFF. DNA for the CDR3: TGTGCCAGCAGCTTAATGGTCCGACTTACCGGGGATGAGCAGTTCTTC.

This clone has a single count. The chain links TRBV25-1 to TRBJ1-2, with 8 positions matching TRBD1. This CDR3 has 16 amino acids. V gave up 1 base and J gave up 4 bases; unmatched junction bases: 8. Germline CDR1 reads MGHDK; CDR2 reads SYGVNS. CDR3 sequence (DNA): TGTGCCAGCAGTGAATCTACGACAGGGGTTATCTATGGCTACACCTTC. Encoded protein: CASSESTTGVIYGYTF.

The chain carries TRBV29-1 and TRBJ1-5; D is unclear. Germline CDR1 reads SQVTM; CDR2 reads ANQGSEA. CDR3 length: 13 residues. V lost 5 bases and J 0 bases, leaving 8 bases between the germline ends. DNA of the CDR3: TGCAGCGTTCGAGAGGATAGCAATCAGCCCCAGCATTTT. This sequence encodes CSVREDSNQPQHF.

V is TRBV6-5 and J is TRBJ2-7, with a tentative D call TRBD1 (5 bases). The V end lost 7 bases, the J end lost 0 bases, and 16 bases lay between the germline ends. The CDR3 length is 15 residues. Germline-derived CDR1 and CDR2 are MNHEY and SVGAGI. The CDR3 bases are TGTGCCAGCAAGATAGATGGGGCACTCTCCTACGAGCAGTACTTC. It specifies CASKIDGALSYEQYF.

The rearrangement links TRBV4-2 to TRBJ1-6, with TRBD1 matching over 8 bases. The CDR3 is 14 amino acids. The germline V gene has CDR1 LGHNA and CDR2 YNFKEQ. The junction had 4 bases not matched to a gene; V was cut back by 4 bases and J by 8 bases. The CDR3 region is CASSLGQGDSPLHF. In DNA form, the CDR3 reads TGTGCCAGCAGCCTCGGACAGGGAGATTCACCCCTCCACTTT.

The chain couples TRBV11-2 to TRBJ1-6; D unresolved. The CDR3 is 12 amino acids. Germline loops: CDR1 SGHAT, CDR2 FQNNGV. With 8 bases removed from V and 6 bases from J, the gap between germline ends came to 8 bases. This chain's CDR3 is CASESINSPLHF. CDR3 coding DNA: TGTGCCAGCGAGTCTATTAATTCACCCCTCCACTTT.

The J gene is TRBJ1-4, the V gene TRBV18; TRBD1 matches at 8 bases. Germline values: CDR1 KGHSH, CDR2 LQKENI. Trimming at V came to 3 bases and at J to 7 bases, leaving 4 bases not matched to a gene. The CDR3 spans 14 residues. DNA for the CDR3: TGTGCCAGCTCACCCGGACAGGGTAGTGAAAAACTGTTTTTT. Translated: CASSPGQGSEKLFF. Using reference TRBV18 and TRBJ1-4 for the parts outside the CDR3, the full variable domain is NAGVMQNPRHLVRRRGQEARLRCSPMKGHSHVYWYRQLPEEGLKFMVYLQKENIIDESGMPKERFSAEFPKEGPSILRIQQVVRGDSAAYFCASSPGQGSEKLFFGSGTQLSVL.

The chain has TRBV13 and TRBJ2-2; possible D gene TRBD2, 6 bases. Trimming cost V 1 base and J 0 bases, with 12 bases left between them. The V gene's germline CDR1 is PRHDT and CDR2 FYEKMQ (reference sequence). The CDR3 sequence is 17 residues long. The CDR3 is CASSLESSESNTGELFF. The CDR3 bases are TGTGCCAGCAGCTTAGAGTCTAGCGAGTCGAACACCGGGGAGCTGTTTTTT.

J is TRBJ1-4 and V is TRBV13; possible D gene TRBD1, 6 bases. This CDR3 is built from 12 residues. CDR1 is PRHDT and CDR2 is FYEKMQ in the germline V gene (reference sequence). Trimming cost V 9 bases and J 10 bases, with 15 bases left between them. CDR3 sequence (DNA): TGTGCCAGTCAACAGGGCCGCGGAAAACTGTTTTTT. Residues: CASQQGRGKLFF.

The J gene is TRBJ1-2, the V gene TRBV28; D is undetermined. Trimming removed 5 bases at V and 3 bases at J, with 4 bases between. This CDR3 region has 11 residues. Germline V gene data show CDR1 as MDHEN and CDR2 as SYDVKM. Here the CDR3 DNA reads TGTGCCAGCAGTGGCTACTATGGCTACACCTTC. As protein: CASSGYYGYTF.

V and J are TRBV27 and TRBJ1-5, with TRBD1 identical over 9 bases. The trim removed 0 bases at V and 6 bases at J, leaving 6 bases unmatched. The CDR3 is 16 residues long. Germline values: CDR1 MNHEY, CDR2 SMNVEV (reference sequence). The CDR3 DNA reads TGTGCCAGCAGTTTATCTGGACAGGGGCTGGGTCAGCCCCAGCATTTT. As protein: CASSLSGQGLGQPQHF.

The V gene is TRBV24-1, the J gene TRBJ2-7, with 8 bases fitting TRBD1. CDR1 KGHDR and CDR2 SFDVKD come from the germline V gene. The CDR3 sequence is 15 residues long. J was trimmed by 4 bases and V by 3 bases; bases with no gene match: 7. CDR3 sequence (DNA): TGTGCCACCAGTGATCCCGGGACAGGATCGTACGAGCAGTACTTC. Amino acid sequence: CATSDPGTGSYEQYF.

This chain joins TRBV5-1 and TRBJ1-1; 10 bases align to TRBD1. The germline gives CDR1 SGHRS, CDR2 YFSETQ. The CDR3 extends over 16 amino acids. V trimming: 4 bases; J trimming: 4 bases; junction bases outside the gene matches: 10. CDR3 sequence (DNA): TGCGCCAGCAGCCTCGACAGGGGGCCCGGAATCACTGAAGCTTTCTTT. It codes for CASSLDRGPGITEAFF.

This clone was observed a handful of times. CDR3 DNA: TGTGCCAGCAGCTCACGGGACAGGGTCTACGAGCAGTACTTC. It codes for CASSSRDRVYEQYF. The chain joins TRBV11-2 to TRBJ2-7; TRBD1 aligns across 9 bases. The junction had 4 bases not matched to a gene; V was cut back by 4 bases and J by 3 bases. The CDR3 loop spans 14 amino acids. Per the germline V gene, CDR1 is SGHAT and CDR2 is FQNNGV.

This chain uses TRBV9 with TRBJ1-2; D might be TRBD1 (5 bases). Trimming removed 0 bases from V and 4 bases from J, with 13 bases in between. Germline V gene lookup returns CDR1 SGDLS and CDR2 YYNGEE. The CDR3 has 15 amino acids. CDR3 region: CASSVEQATSYGYTF. As DNA, the CDR3 is TGTGCCAGCAGCGTAGAACAGGCGACCTCCTATGGCTACACCTTC.

This sequence joins TRBV5-1 and TRBJ1-1; 7 nucleotides line up with TRBD1. V lost 4 bases to trimming and J lost 4 bases; unmatched junction nucleotides: 10. CDR1 is SGHRS and CDR2 is YFSETQ in the germline V gene. There are 15 residues in the CDR3. The CDR3 region is CASSNRGEMGTEAFF. CDR3 coding DNA: TGCGCCAGCAGCAACAGGGGCGAAATGGGCACTGAAGCTTTCTTT.